This T cell receptor beta chain was obtained from a study of T cell responses to AZD1222 COVID-19 vaccine. The study's findings and limits: Donors skewed white British and female; clonal diversity was possibly underestimated. Baseline serology detected seropositivity in only five or six AZD1222 recipients.

Clones were sequenced by immunoSEQ multiplex PCR, and TCRdb holds only the in-frame ones, with some missing. The sample consists of approximately 71,000 clones, 65% to 80% of them appearing once. The V end was cut by 0 bases, the J end by 0 bases, with 17 bases between. Germline lookup yields CDR1 MGHRA and CDR2 YSYEKL. The CDR3 sequence is 18 residues long. In regard to this clone: The antigen is unknown.

The V call is TRBV4-1, the J call TRBJ1-1; D is unclear. The material was peripheral blood, obtained on day 0 of AZD1222 vaccination. This receptor was identified in an adult in good health. The CDR3 region has the DNA TGCGCCAGCAGCCAAGATATCGGTTTAATTAGGATGAACACTGAAGCTTTCTTT. It specifies CASSQDIGLIRMNTEAFF.